This T cell receptor beta chain comes out of a study of graft-versus-host responses after intestinal transplantation. Overall study context: Each of the recipients got a multivisceral, liver-intestinal, or isolated intestinal transplant.

Study-wide findings and caveats: Some GvH clones were seen earlier in gut or blood, suggesting intestinal origin.

The CDR3 runs 12 residues. CDR1 is SGHTA and CDR2 is FQGNSA in the germline V gene. The V and J ends lost 5 bases and 8 bases, in that order; junction bases with no gene match: 1. Profiled with immunoSEQ multiplex PCR; TCRdb holds only in-frame clones, not every one. The table shows tens of thousands of clones, with 90% to 95% occurring only once. Worth noting for this clone: No antigen is known for it.

This sequence joins TRBV7-2 and TRBJ1-1, with 11 bases fitting TRBD1. The clonotype comes from a human donor who received an intestinal transplant. Specimen: unstimulated CD4+ T cells sorted from spleen or lymph node cells, collected before intestinal transplant. Written as DNA, the CDR3 is TGTGCCAGCAGCCGGACAGGGGGCGAAGCTTTCTTT. Translating gives CASSRTGGEAFF.